The rows below give T cell receptor beta chains drawn from one sample of a study of tumor-infiltrating lymphocytes in primary liver carcinoma. TCRdb used MiXCR to reprocess the multiplex PCR reads, holding one entry per CDR3 protein. The data show about 41,000 distinct CDR3 sequences, about three quarters seen once. Sequencing input: liver tumor tissue from sampling region 2. The receptors were gathered from a man aged 35-49 years with primary liver carcinoma and hepatitis B virus infection. The CDR3 runs from the conserved cysteine through the conserved F or W.

v_call	j_call	cdr3_aa
TRBV7-9	TRBJ1-1	CHSSPRGTGGITEAFF
TRBV28	TRBJ2-7	CASSSPREQYF
TRBV11-2	TRBJ2-7	CASNLTGESYEQYF
TRBV6-5	TRBJ2-7	CASGAAGGDYEQYF
TRBV11-2	TRBJ2-5	CASSLTTGTVKETQYF
TRBV10-2	TRBJ2-7	CASMQPTGSSYERYF
TRBV12-3/TRBV12-4	TRBJ2-5	CASRRWTSGIHETQYF
TRBV6-2/TRBV6-3	TRBJ2-5	CTSSSRTVIETQYF
TRBV28	TRBJ2-4	CANSQPDSIAKNIQYF
TRBV7-2	TRBJ2-3	CASSDDYGTQCF
TRBV7-9	TRBJ1-4	CASSLAGQNENLSF
TRBV6-1	TRBJ2-1	CTSTSARHSYNEQFF
TRBV4-3	TRBJ2-1	CASSQFPPPADNEQFF
TRBV29-1	TRBJ2-3	CSVSGTGVSDTQYF
TRBV28	TRBJ2-2	CASSLPVLNTGELFF
TRBV11-1	TRBJ2-2	CASSYIGHFSGELFF
TRBV11-3	TRBJ2-3	CTGSPGGGPPDTQYF
TRBV6-2/TRBV6-3	TRBJ2-3	CATNKASWNTDTQYF
TRBV9	TRBJ1-4	CASSATGARGEKLFF
TRBV7-3	TRBJ2-2	CASSSNRVGGLFF
TRBV4-2	TRBJ1-1	CASSQDRGNIEAFF
TRBV4-2	TRBJ2-2	CASSQGWREYTGELFF
TRBV12-3/TRBV12-4	TRBJ1-1	CASSLGTGGTEVFF
TRBV7-9	TRBJ2-7	CASGLDRGAEQYF
TRBV5-4	TRBJ2-7	CVSSSRDFPYKQYF
TRBV21-1	TRBJ1-1	CASSKEGPGGLIAEAFF
TRBV19	TRBJ1-2	CASSPAPLGGYTF
TRBV28	TRBJ2-1	CASSLSPFNEQFF
TRBV4-2	TRBJ2-3	CASSQGLRADTQYF
TRBV11-2	TRBJ2-7	CASSLVNGVVYEQYF
TRBV12-3/TRBV12-4	TRBJ1-1	CASSFLVLMGEAFF
TRBV4-2	TRBJ2-3	CASSHDSGLAAYRFGTDTQYF
TRBV4-2	TRBJ2-1	CASGQDWKTGRVYNEQFF
TRBV6-1	TRBJ2-1	CACSVKLTYNEQFF
TRBV7-9	TRBJ2-5	CTSSSIGTSGAQYF
TRBV10-3	TRBJ2-5	CAIHAPTGETQYF
TRBV11-2	TRBJ2-5	CASSLGLSSGRNETQYF
TRBV7-9	TRBJ1-1	CASSVLDGLNTEAFF
TRBV29-1	TRBJ2-5	CSVEFTAAQETQYF
TRBV4-1	TRBJ1-2	CAGSPSAGLNYGYTF